The T cell receptor beta chain under discussion was sequenced for a study of T cell responses to AZD1222 COVID-19 vaccine. Clones were sequenced by immunoSEQ multiplex PCR, and TCRdb holds only the in-frame ones, with some missing. Of around 120,000 clones listed, roughly nine tenths are singletons. Whole-study results and caveats: Most donors were white British and more were female, and clonal diversity was possibly underestimated. No day 14 peak samples; only post-peak repertoires were characterized.

The V end was cut by 1 base, the J end by 6 bases, with 7 bases between. The CDR3 covers 13 residues. The germline CDR1 and CDR2 sequences are SEHNR and FQNEAQ (reference sequence). As concerns this clone: What it binds is not known.

The rearrangement uses TRBV7-9 and TRBJ2-1; possibly TRBD1 for D (6 bases). The specimen comprised peripheral blood, sampled on day 0 of AZD1222 vaccination. This clonotype was sampled from an adult in good health. CDR3 sequence: CASSLGGPNEQFF. CDR3 in DNA: TGTGCCAGCAGCTTAGGGGGGCCCAATGAGCAGTTCTTC.